These 27 T cell receptor beta chains were sequenced from one sample in a study of cytomegalovirus exposure and HLA in healthy donors. Use of 60 Vbeta and 13 Jbeta primers characterized the PCR. Clones were sequenced by immunoSEQ multiplex PCR, and TCRdb holds only the in-frame ones, with some missing. The sample holds fewer than 150,000 clones; approximately 83% are singletons and the top ten take approximately 2.3%. The material sequenced was PBMCs. The origin of the receptors is a male donor in good health and CMV-seronegative.

This clone appeared once. The genes are TRBV7-2 and TRBJ2-1, with 12 bases matching TRBD2. The germline gives CDR1 SGHTA, CDR2 FQGNSA. The V gene end was trimmed by 0 bases and the J gene end by 9 bases; junction bases not matched to a gene: 3. The CDR3 runs 15 residues. The CDR3 spells CASSLAPSGRGEQFF. CDR3 in DNA: TGTGCCAGCAGCTTAGCTCCTAGCGGGAGGGGTGAGCAGTTCTTC.

The V call is TRBV2, the J call TRBJ2-5; 9 nucleotides line up with TRBD2. The V gene's germline CDR1 is SNHLY and CDR2 FYNNEI. The V and J ends lost 5 bases and 3 bases, in that order; junction bases with no gene match: 7. This CDR3 has 15 residues. CDR3 coding DNA: TGTGCCAGCAGTCGACTAGCGGACGTCAAAGAGACCCAGTACTTC. Translating gives CASSRLADVKETQYF.

This clone was detected a few times. Mismatch with germline at one junction end may stem from a read error. The rearrangement links TRBV19 to TRBJ2-4, with D unresolved. Germline CDR1 reads LNHDA; CDR2 reads SQIVND (reference sequence). CDR3 length: 16 residues. CDR3: CASKATISTAVGVLRF. The DNA for the CDR3 is TGTGCCAGTAAAGCGACCATCTCGACCGCGGTAGGCGTATTGCGCTTC.

The J gene is TRBJ2-1, the V gene TRBV7-3; the D gene is possibly TRBD1 (6 bases). V was trimmed by 6 bases and J by 2 bases, leaving 14 bases between them. Germline V lookup: CDR1 SGHTA, CDR2 FQGTGA. The CDR3 is 15 amino acids. The chain's CDR3 is CASSSSGTPYNEQFF. In DNA form, the CDR3 reads TGTGCCAGCAGTTCCTCCGGGACACCCTACAATGAGCAGTTCTTC.

This chain connects TRBV18 to TRBJ2-1; TRBD1 agrees at 9 bases. Unmatched junction bases numbered 4, after V lost 0 bases and J lost 7 bases. The CDR3 consists of 15 residues. Germline V CDR1 and CDR2: KGHSH, LQKENI. CDR3 in DNA: TGTGCCAGCTCACCACCGGGACAGGGTTTGAATGAGCAGTTCTTC. This sequence encodes CASSPPGQGLNEQFF.

V usage is TRBV29-1 and J usage is TRBJ2-1; 7 nucleotides agree with TRBD2. The CDR3 is 15 residues long. V trimming: 2 bases; J trimming: 6 bases; junction bases outside the gene matches: 10. In germline, CDR1 is SQVTM, CDR2 ANQGSEA. CDR3 residues: CSVESLEREGNEQFF. CDR3 nucleotides: TGCAGCGTTGAATCTCTCGAGCGGGAAGGCAATGAGCAGTTCTTC.

The rearrangement links TRBV6-6 to TRBJ2-2, with unresolved D. V was clipped by 0 bases and J by 5 bases, with 13 bases between them. Germline V gene sequence: CDR1 MNHNY, CDR2 SVGAGI (reference sequence). The CDR3 has 16 residues. The CDR3 nucleotides read TGTGCCAGCAGTTACTCTTCTAGTGGTGGTACCGGGGAGCTGTTTTTT. Translated, it gives CASSYSSSGGTGELFF.

The J gene is TRBJ2-7, the V gene TRBV28, with 10 bases fitting TRBD2. There are 15 residues in the CDR3. Germline CDR1 MDHEN, CDR2 SYDVKM. The J segment lost 0 bases and the V segment lost 7 bases, leaving 6 bases of the junction unmatched. CDR3 amino acids: CASTAGTSVSYEQYF. The CDR3 nucleotides are TGTGCCAGCACCGCCGGGACTAGCGTCTCCTACGAGCAGTACTTC.

CDR3 in DNA: TGTGCCAGCTCACCGCTACTCCCGGGACTAGCGGATCAAGAGACCCAGTACTTC. The encoded protein is CASSPLLPGLADQETQYF. V and J are TRBV18 and TRBJ2-5; 11 positions match TRBD2. V was pared by 3 bases and J by 2 bases, with 11 bases of the junction left unmatched. Germline V gene sequence: CDR1 KGHSH, CDR2 LQKENI. The CDR3 runs to 18 residues.

The chain is built from TRBV19 and TRBJ1-2; D is unclear. Germline assignment: CDR1 LNHDA and CDR2 SQIVND (reference sequence). This CDR3 region has 13 residues. Trimming pared 5 bases from V and 4 bases from J, leaving 11 bases between. The CDR3 sequence: CASSYREVYGYTF. The CDR3 region has the DNA TGTGCCAGTAGTTATCGGGAGGTCTATGGCTACACCTTC.

The chain joins TRBV11-2 to TRBJ2-7, with D possibly TRBD2 on 6 matching bases. CDR3 size: 14 residues. Trimming shortened V by 7 bases and J by 3 bases, and 16 bases separated the two germline ends. Germline CDR1 reads SGHAT; CDR2 reads FQNNGV. The CDR3 bases are TGTGCCAGCACCCATCTCGGGACTGACTACGAGCAGTACTTC. It encodes CASTHLGTDYEQYF. The full variable domain, with the rest looked up from reference TRBV11-2 and TRBJ2-7, is EAGVAQSPRYKIIEKRQSVAFWCNPISGHATLYWYQQILGQGPKLLIQFQNNGVVDDSQLPKDRFSAERLKGVDSTLKIQPAKLEDSAVYLCASTHLGTDYEQYFGPGTRLTVT.

This clone was found once. The chain employs TRBV13 and TRBJ1-2; D call uncertain. CDR3 length: 12 amino acids. V lost 4 bases, J lost 8 bases, and 11 bases lay in between. Germline V gene sequence: CDR1 PRHDT, CDR2 FYEKMQ (reference sequence). The CDR3 sequence: CASSSIGLGYTF. The CDR3 region has the DNA TGTGCCAGCAGCTCAATCGGTTTGGGCTACACCTTC.

This rearrangement joins TRBV7-8 to TRBJ2-6; 7 bases match TRBD1. The CDR3 contains 18 residues. The germline V gene has CDR1 SGHVS and CDR2 FQNEAQ. The junction had 10 bases not matched to a gene; V was cut back by 3 bases and J by 2 bases. CDR3 sequence: CASSLGPAGTAGANVLTF. CDR3 DNA sequence: TGTGCCAGCAGCTTGGGGCCCGCCGGGACAGCTGGGGCCAACGTCCTGACTTTC.

CDR3 region: CATSEDRQGTGNTIYF. The CDR3, as DNA: TGTGCCACCAGCGAAGATCGACAGGGGACTGGAAACACCATATATTTT. The chain is built from TRBV15 and TRBJ1-3; 8 nucleotides line up with TRBD1. CDR3 length: 16 residues. Germline V gene data show CDR1 as LNHNV and CDR2 as YYDKDF (reference sequence). After removal of 5 bases from V and 2 bases from J, the junction contained 8 bases not matched to a gene.

The chain is built from TRBV28 and TRBJ2-7; a possible D gene is TRBD2 (6 bases). This CDR3 region has 14 residues. The V gene lost 2 bases and the J gene lost 1 base, with 9 bases spanning the gap. Germline V gene data show CDR1 as MDHEN and CDR2 as SYDVKM. The CDR3 DNA reads TGTGCCAGCAGTTTAACGGGGGAATCCTACGAGCAGTACTTC. Its protein is CASSLTGESYEQYF. Full variable domain (outside the CDR3, taken from reference TRBV28 and TRBJ2-7): DVKVTQSSRYLVKRTGEKVFLECVQDMDHENMFWYRQDPGLGLRLIYFSYDVKMKEKGDIPEGYSVSREKKERFSLILESASTNQTSMYLCASSLTGESYEQYFGPGTRLTVT.

This chain joins TRBV28 and TRBJ2-1; tentatively, D is TRBD2 (5 bases). V lost 2 bases, J lost 0 bases, and 11 bases lay in between. The CDR3 runs 16 residues. The germline CDR1 and CDR2 sequences are MDHEN and SYDVKM. Here the CDR3 DNA reads TGTGCCAGCAGTTTAGACGGGATGAGCTCCTACAATGAGCAGTTCTTC. It codes for CASSLDGMSSYNEQFF.

This clone was counted once. The chain has TRBV6-6 and TRBJ2-3, with TRBD2 identical over 14 bases. There are 16 residues in the CDR3. Per germline, CDR1 MNHNY and CDR2 SVGAGI (reference sequence). Trimming took 4 bases from V and 4 from J; bases not matched to a gene: 4. In DNA form, the CDR3 reads TGTGCCAGCAGTTTTCCGGGACTAGCGGGAGCAGATACGCAGTATTTT. Its translation is CASSFPGLAGADTQYF.

The rearrangement uses TRBV27 and TRBJ2-2, with D maybe TRBD1 (6 bases). This CDR3 spans 14 amino acids. Germline V lookup: CDR1 MNHEY, CDR2 SMNVEV (reference sequence). V lost 1 base, J lost 4 bases, and 7 bases lay in between. The CDR3 DNA sequence: TGTGCCAGCAGTTTATGGGGGCCCACCGGGGAGCTGTTTTTT. Protein sequence: CASSLWGPTGELFF.

The count of this clone is one. The chain joins TRBV5-6 to TRBJ1-2, with no clear D. CDR3 size: 13 residues. Germline V gives CDR1 SGHDT, CDR2 YYEEEE. V shed 4 bases and J shed 1 base, with 8 bases lying between them. The CDR3 sequence is CASSPRRNYGYTF. CDR3 nucleotide sequence: TGTGCCAGCAGCCCGAGGCGTAACTATGGCTACACCTTC. Drawing the rest from reference TRBV5-6 and TRBJ1-2, the complete variable domain is DAGVTQSPTHLIKTRGQQVTLRCSPKSGHDTVSWYQQALGQGPQFIFQYYEEEERQRGNFPDRFSGHQFPNYSSELNVNALLLGDSALYLCASSPRRNYGYTFGSGTRLTVV.

The CDR3 spells CASSPTGTGGDTQYF. CDR3 DNA sequence: TGTGCCAGCTCACCGACGGGGACAGGGGGAGATACGCAGTATTTT. The V and J genes are TRBV18 and TRBJ2-3; TRBD1 matches at 11 bases. Germline V gives CDR1 KGHSH, CDR2 LQKENI. The ends lost 3 bases at V and 5 bases at J; junction bases unmatched: 4. The CDR3 consists of 15 residues.

This clone appeared once. V is TRBV9 and J is TRBJ2-3; 10 nucleotides align to TRBD1. Germline V gene lookup returns CDR1 SGDLS and CDR2 YYNGEE. After removal of 2 bases from V and 5 bases from J, the junction contained 2 bases not matched to a gene. The CDR3 loop spans 14 amino acids. CDR3 region: CASSVTGGGDTQYF. The DNA of the CDR3 is TGTGCCAGCAGCGTGACAGGGGGCGGAGATACGCAGTATTTT.

CDR3 region: CASRFRDSSYEQYF. The CDR3, as DNA: TGTGCCAGCAGATTCCGGGACAGCTCCTACGAGCAGTACTTC. V is TRBV6-5 and J is TRBJ2-7; 7 bases align to TRBD1. With V trimmed by 6 bases and J by 0 bases, 5 bases remained unmatched. CDR1 is MNHEY and CDR2 is SVGAGI in the germline V gene. This CDR3 comprises 14 residues.

The V and J genes are TRBV12-5 and TRBJ2-3, with 9 bases matching TRBD2. The CDR3 runs 22 residues. With 1 base clipped from V and 5 bases from J, the junction kept 25 bases outside the gene matches. The germline V gene has CDR1 LGHNT and CDR2 FRNRAP. DNA of the CDR3: TGTGCTAGTGGTTTGGGGACATACAGGGAACGGCTACTAGCGGGCCTGGTAGATACGCAGTATTTT. Its translation: CASGLGTYRERLLAGLVDTQYF.

This clone came up a few times. The rearrangement uses TRBV19 and TRBJ2-7; 8 bases map to TRBD2. CDR3 length equals 14 residues. Trimming took 3 bases from V and 5 from J; bases not matched to a gene: 6. Germline values: CDR1 LNHDA, CDR2 SQIVND (reference sequence). CDR3 nucleotide sequence: TGTGCCAGTAGTATGTCAAGCGGGAGAAACGAGCAGTACTTC. This translates into CASSMSSGRNEQYF. The entire variable domain, with the rest obtained from reference TRBV19 and TRBJ2-7, is as follows: DGGITQSPKYLFRKEGQNVTLSCEQNLNHDAMYWYRQDPGQGLRLIYYSQIVNDFQKGDIAEGYSVSREKKESFPLTVTSAQKNPTAFYLCASSMSSGRNEQYFGPGTRLTVT.

This clone was detected a few times. The chain's CDR3 is CASSAGTGLEEQFF. The CDR3 bases are TGTGCCAGCAGTGCCGGGACAGGGTTAGAGGAGCAGTTCTTC. The chain recombines TRBV25-1 with TRBJ2-1; TRBD1 agrees at 9 bases. The CDR3 spans 14 residues. With 4 bases clipped from V and 10 bases from J, the junction kept 8 bases outside the gene matches. Germline assignment: CDR1 MGHDK and CDR2 SYGVNS.

The V and J genes are TRBV11-1 and TRBJ1-1, with 7 bases matching TRBD1. This CDR3 has 14 amino acids. The junction had 9 bases not matched to a gene; V was cut back by 5 bases and J by 6 bases. The V gene's germline CDR1 is SGHAT and CDR2 FQDESV (reference sequence). This CDR3 is CASSPDRAEAEAFF. The CDR3 coding sequence is TGTGCCAGCAGCCCCGACAGGGCGGAAGCTGAAGCTTTCTTT.

This chain joins TRBV4-3 and TRBJ2-7; 14 nucleotides agree with TRBD2. The CDR3 consists of 15 residues. The J segment lost 6 bases and the V segment lost 3 bases, leaving 4 bases of the junction unmatched. CDR1 is LGHNA and CDR2 is YSLEER in the germline V gene. CDR3 in DNA: TGCGCCAGCAGCCACGGGACTAGCGGGAGTAGCGAGCAGTACTTC. Translation: CASSHGTSGSSEQYF.